Below are 30 T cell receptor beta chains sequenced from a single sample in a study of T cells in Graves' hyperthyroidism and ophthalmopathy. It was RNA transcripts that yielded the amplified TCR beta CDR3 regions. HTBI primers were the set used in a first-round RT-PCR of the TCR CDR3. One entry per CDR3 protein, called by TCRdb with MiXCR from the multiplex PCR reads. The top ten hold around 27% of the sample, which has 500,000 to 550,000 distinct CDR3 sequences, roughly 20% seen once. The sequencing sample was made of blood. Every receptor here comes from a man aged 18 to 29 with Graves' hyperthyroidism.

There are many counts of this clonotype. The gene calls are TRBV28 and TRBJ1-2, with D uncertain. Germline V gene data show CDR1 as MDHEN and CDR2 as SYDVKM. CDR3 length: 12 residues. V was shortened by 7 bases and J by 8 bases, with 14 bases between the two germline ends. The CDR3 DNA reads as TGTGCCAGCATAATTCAGGTCTACGGCTACACCTTC. Translating it yields CASIIQVYGYTF.

This clonotype showed up many times. The gene calls are TRBV7-2 and TRBJ1-1, with a possible D match to TRBD1 (6 bases). CDR3 length: 13 residues. The V gene lost 7 bases and the J gene lost 1 base, with 10 bases spanning the gap. Per germline, CDR1 SGHTA and CDR2 FQGNSA. The CDR3 DNA follows: TGTGCCAGCAAGCAGGGGACGAACACTGAAGCTTTCTTT. It codes for CASKQGTNTEAFF.

At least ten counts were recorded for this clonotype. The chain has TRBV6-1 and TRBJ2-3; D gene uncertain. Germline values: CDR1 MNHNS, CDR2 SASEGT. The CDR3 runs 12 residues. Trimming removed 7 bases from V and 2 bases from J, with 7 bases in between. The CDR3 protein is CASTKATDTQYF. CDR3 in DNA: TGTGCCAGCACCAAGGCCACAGATACGCAGTATTTT.

Many counts were recorded for this clonotype. The chain carries TRBV6-1 and TRBJ2-2; 7 nucleotides match TRBD1. Germline V gene data show CDR1 as MNHNS and CDR2 as SASEGT. J was trimmed by 3 bases and V by 2 bases; bases with no gene match: 3. The CDR3 consists of 15 residues. The CDR3 nucleotides read TGTGCCAGCAGTGAATCAGGGGGAGACACCGGGGAGCTGTTTTTT. It codes for CASSESGGDTGELFF.

This clonotype was counted many times. The gene calls are TRBV28 and TRBJ1-5; 7 positions match TRBD1. CDR3 length: 15 residues. Germline-derived CDR1 and CDR2 are MDHEN and SYDVKM. The junction had 8 bases not matched to a gene; V was cut back by 2 bases and J by 7 bases. DNA for the CDR3: TGTGCCAGCAGTTTAGTCGCAGGGGGTCAGCAGCCCCAGCATTTT. This codes for CASSLVAGGQQPQHF. Drawing the rest from reference TRBV28 and TRBJ1-5, the complete variable domain is DVKVTQSSRYLVKRTGEKVFLECVQDMDHENMFWYRQDPGLGLRLIYFSYDVKMKEKGDIPEGYSVSREKKERFSLILESASTNQTSMYLCASSLVAGGQQPQHFGDGTRLSIL.

Many counts were recorded for this clonotype. The rearrangement links TRBV6-6 to TRBJ1-5; no clear D. Looked up from germline, CDR1 is MNHNY and CDR2 is SVGAGI (reference sequence). Trimming pared 5 bases from V and 5 bases from J, leaving 10 bases between. The CDR3 is 13 amino acids. The CDR3 sequence: CASSHRADQPQHF. CDR3 nucleotides: TGTGCCAGCAGTCATCGAGCGGATCAGCCCCAGCATTTT.

There are many counts of this clonotype. The rearrangement uses TRBV27 and TRBJ2-7; D possibly corresponds to TRBD1 (6 bases). The V and J ends lost 6 bases and 3 bases respectively, with 12 bases between them. The CDR3 extends over 13 amino acids. Germline CDR1 reads MNHEY; CDR2 reads SMNVEV (reference sequence). This CDR3 is CASRRQAGYEQYF. The CDR3 coding sequence is TGTGCCAGCAGGCGACAGGCGGGCTACGAGCAGTACTTC.

This clonotype was observed many times. V is TRBV19 and J is TRBJ1-2; D perhaps matches TRBD1 (5 bases). This CDR3 is built from 13 residues. V lost 3 bases to trimming and J lost 7 bases, with 12 bases between them. The V gene's germline CDR1 is LNHDA and CDR2 SQIVND (reference sequence). CDR3 in amino acids: CASSIRGLGGYTF. As DNA, the CDR3 is TGTGCCAGTAGTATTCGGGGCCTTGGTGGCTACACCTTC.

This clonotype was seen ten or more times. This chain joins TRBV2 and TRBJ2-7; D remains ambiguous. Germline loops: CDR1 SNHLY, CDR2 FYNNEI. The V gene lost 4 bases and the J gene lost 7 bases, with 8 bases spanning the gap. This CDR3 contains 11 residues. In DNA form, the CDR3 reads TGTGCCAGCAGTGGGGCACTAGAGCAGTACTTC. Its translation is CASSGALEQYF.

Details on this clonotype: This may come from a read error, since a much larger clone is one base off. The chain employs TRBV12-3 or TRBV12-4 and TRBJ1-1, with D possibly matching TRBD1 (5 bases). The CDR3 runs to 14 residues. V was shortened by 3 bases and J by 5 bases, with 13 bases between the two germline ends. As DNA, the CDR3 is TGTGCCAGCAGTTTTTGGGGAGAGGGGACTGAAGCTTTCTTT. It encodes CASSFWGEGTEAFF.

This clonotype was observed many times. V and J are TRBV20-1 and TRBJ1-2; D is unclear. The CDR3 spans 17 residues. Germline CDR1 reads DFQATT; CDR2 reads SNEGSKA (reference sequence). V lost 0 bases and J lost 4, with 21 bases in between. Here the CDR3 reads CSARDPKRLTGPYGYTF. The CDR3 DNA sequence: TGCAGTGCTAGAGATCCTAAACGCTTAACCGGGCCCTATGGCTACACCTTC.

The DNA for the CDR3 is TGTGCCAGCAGCTTAAAGGTGTGGCAGGGGGAATCCTACGAGCAGTACTTC. As protein: CASSLKVWQGESYEQYF. The chain couples TRBV7-3 to TRBJ2-7; 7 nucleotides agree with TRBD1. The J segment lost 1 base and the V segment lost 1 base, leaving 10 bases of the junction unmatched. Germline-derived CDR1 and CDR2 are SGHTA and FQGTGA. The CDR3 length is 17 residues.

The gene calls are TRBV6-2 or TRBV6-3 and TRBJ2-2, with D perhaps TRBD1 or TRBD2 (5 bases each). The length of the CDR3 is 13 residues. Trimming shortened V by 11 bases and J by 6 bases, and 16 bases separated the two germline ends. Per germline, CDR1 MNHEY and CDR2 SVGEGT. The CDR3 DNA reads TGTGCCGTCCAAAAAGGGGACGCCGGGGAGCTGTTTTTT. Protein sequence: CAVQKGDAGELFF.

This clonotype has ten or more counts. The V call is TRBV12-3 or TRBV12-4, the J call TRBJ1-5, with D hard to call. The germline V and J ends were trimmed by 5 bases and 9 bases, with 11 bases remaining between them. The CDR3 runs to 12 residues. The CDR3 DNA sequence: TGTGCCAGCAGTCCTAGTGCCTGGCCCCAGCATTTT. This encodes CASSPSAWPQHF.

About this clonotype itself: This CDR3 fails to terminate in the conserved phenylalanine or tryptophan, so it likely reflects a read error. The chain is built from TRBV6-2 or TRBV6-3 and TRBJ1-1; no clear D gene. Germline V gives CDR1 MNHEY, CDR2 SVGEGT. CDR3 length: 17 residues. V was clipped by 6 bases and J by 1 base, with 21 bases between them. The CDR3 DNA reads as TGTGCCAGCAGCCCTGTGGGAGGTGGGATTTCGAACACTGAAGCTTTCCTT. Amino acids: CASSPVGGGISNTEAFL.

This clonotype was detected ten times or more. The chain has TRBV12-3 or TRBV12-4 and TRBJ1-1; D gene uncertain. Trimming cost V 1 base and J 8 bases, with 8 bases left between them. The CDR3 runs to 12 residues. CDR3 sequence: CASSLGRSEAFF. The CDR3 coding sequence is TGTGCCAGCAGTTTAGGACGCTCCGAAGCTTTCTTT.

This clonotype occurred a few times. CDR3 protein: CASSRTVGTEAFF. CDR3 sequence (DNA): TGTGCCAGCAGTCGGACAGTCGGCACTGAAGCTTTCTTT. The chain is built from TRBV6-1 and TRBJ1-1; D may be TRBD1 (6 bases). This CDR3 has 13 residues. Germline CDR1 is MNHNS and CDR2 is SASEGT. V was cut by 5 bases and J by 4 bases, with 11 bases left in between.

This clonotype occurred a few times. The rearrangement joins TRBV29-1 to TRBJ1-3; D unresolved. The length of the CDR3 is 12 residues. Trimming pared 4 bases from V and 0 bases from J, leaving 4 bases between. Germline CDR1 and CDR2: SQVTM and ANQGSEA. The CDR3 protein is CSVAGSGNTIYF. CDR3 in DNA: TGCAGCGTTGCAGGCTCTGGAAACACCATATATTTT.

This clonotype was counted many times. The chain joins TRBV2 to TRBJ1-2; D not resolved. This CDR3 region has 15 residues. Germline V CDR1 and CDR2: SNHLY, FYNNEI. The ends were cut back, 7 bases at V and 2 bases at J, with 17 bases in the middle. This CDR3 is CASNSESGANYGYTF. The CDR3 DNA sequence: TGTGCCAGCAACTCCGAATCGGGTGCCAACTATGGCTACACCTTC.

Many counts were recorded for this clonotype. This sequence joins TRBV6-1 and TRBJ1-3, with D perhaps matching TRBD1 (5 bases). Trimming shortened V by 6 bases and J by 4 bases, and 13 bases separated the two germline ends. Germline CDR1 is MNHNS and CDR2 is SASEGT. The CDR3 totals 14 residues. CDR3 amino acids: CASRKQGSGNTIYF. In DNA form, the CDR3 reads TGTGCCAGCAGGAAGCAGGGATCCGGAAACACCATATATTTT.

The rearrangement joins TRBV29-1 to TRBJ1-1; D unclear. Germline loops: CDR1 SQVTM, CDR2 ANQGSEA. CDR3 length: 10 amino acids. V lost 7 bases and J lost 4, with 7 bases in between. In DNA form, the CDR3 reads TGCAGCGCCGGCCCCACTGAAGCTTTCTTT. It codes for CSAGPTEAFF.

This clonotype was seen repeatedly, ten times or more. V and J are TRBV12-3 or TRBV12-4 and TRBJ1-5; D uncertain. V lost 3 bases and J lost 0, with 9 bases in between. This CDR3 comprises 15 residues. CDR3 coding DNA: TGTGCCAGCAGTTTTGGTGGGATTAGCAATCAGCCCCAGCATTTT. It yields the protein CASSFGGISNQPQHF.

This clonotype was found many times. V is TRBV7-9 and J is TRBJ1-2; no clear D gene. CDR1 SEHNR and CDR2 FQNEAQ come from the germline V gene (reference sequence). Deletions cut 2 bases from V and 0 bases from J, with 7 bases between. This CDR3 is built from 14 residues. CDR3 loop: CASSLLRSNYGYTF. In nucleotides, the CDR3 is TGTGCCAGCAGCTTACTTAGGTCTAACTATGGCTACACCTTC.

In this sample, this clonotype turned up many times. The chain has TRBV19 and TRBJ2-2, with D unresolved. Germline V gives CDR1 LNHDA, CDR2 SQIVND (reference sequence). This CDR3 comprises 15 residues. Trimming took off 8 bases at V and 6 bases at J, with 19 bases between the two ends. CDR3 sequence reads: CASSSWGKVSGELFF. In DNA form, the CDR3 reads TGTGCCAGTTCCTCCTGGGGTAAAGTTTCCGGGGAGCTGTTTTTT.

The sample holds many counts of this clonotype. The rearrangement links TRBV20-1 to TRBJ2-2; perhaps TRBD2 as D (6 bases). V dropped 2 bases and J dropped 1 base, with 14 bases sitting between them. The CDR3 extends over 16 amino acids. Per the germline V gene, CDR1 is DFQATT and CDR2 is SNEGSKA (reference sequence). The CDR3 DNA is TGCAGTGCTAGATATCGCGGGACGGTGAACACCGGGGAGCTGTTTTTT. Protein: CSARYRGTVNTGELFF.

V gene TRBV2 combines with J gene TRBJ2-5, with D uncertain. Trimming shortened V by 6 bases and J by 5 bases, and 13 bases separated the two germline ends. CDR1 and CDR2 (germline): SNHLY, FYNNEI. This CDR3 is built from 13 residues. DNA for the CDR3: TGTGCCAGCAGAAGGACCGAGAGGGAGACCCAGTACTTC. The encoded protein is CASRRTERETQYF.

In its sample, this clonotype was seen many times. The chain employs TRBV7-8 and TRBJ2-2; D is unclear. The CDR3 has 13 residues. Germline-derived CDR1 and CDR2 are SGHVS and FQNEAQ. Trimming cost V 0 bases and J 5 bases, with 4 bases left between them. DNA for the CDR3: TGTGCCAGCAGCTTAGCGTGGACCGGGGAGCTGTTTTTT. Amino acid sequence: CASSLAWTGELFF.

This clonotype was recorded at least ten times. V and J are TRBV5-1 and TRBJ1-1; 11 bases align to TRBD1. Looked up from germline, CDR1 is SGHRS and CDR2 is YFSETQ. The ends lost 4 bases at V and 0 bases at J; junction bases unmatched: 2. The CDR3 has 15 residues. CDR3 residues: CASSKGQGVNTEAFF. DNA of the CDR3: TGCGCCAGCAGCAAGGGACAGGGGGTGAACACTGAAGCTTTCTTT.

This clonotype was detected many times. The gene calls are TRBV6-5 and TRBJ1-5, with 7 bases lining up with TRBD1. This CDR3 is 15 amino acids long. Germline V gene lookup returns CDR1 MNHEY and CDR2 SVGAGI. Trimming took 0 bases from V and 5 from J; bases not matched to a gene: 4. CDR3 region: CASSYSRQGDQPQHF. DNA of the CDR3: TGTGCCAGCAGTTACTCTCGACAGGGAGATCAGCCCCAGCATTTT.

The chain carries TRBV30 and TRBJ2-5; 8 bases map to TRBD2. The CDR3 totals 13 residues. V gave up 4 bases and J gave up 4 bases; unmatched junction bases: 5. The germline CDR1 and CDR2 sequences are GTSNPN and SVGIG (reference sequence). The CDR3 DNA sequence: TGTGCCTGGACACGGGGGGGTGTAGAGACCCAGTACTTC. This codes for CAWTRGGVETQYF. The full variable domain, with the rest looked up from reference TRBV30 and TRBJ2-5, is SQTIHQWPATLVQPVGSPLSLECTVEGTSNPNLYWYRQAAGRGLQLLFYSVGIGQISSEVPQNLSASRPQDRQFILSSKKLLLSDSGFYLCAWTRGGVETQYFGPGTRLLVL.